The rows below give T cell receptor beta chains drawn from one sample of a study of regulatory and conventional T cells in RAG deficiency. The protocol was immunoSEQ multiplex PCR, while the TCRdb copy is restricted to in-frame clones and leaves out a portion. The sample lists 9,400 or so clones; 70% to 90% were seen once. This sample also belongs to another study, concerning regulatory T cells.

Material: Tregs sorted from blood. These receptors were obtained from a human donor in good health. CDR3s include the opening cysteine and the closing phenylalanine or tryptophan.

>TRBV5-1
CASSLGFRGSYEQYF
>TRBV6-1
CASTRGAAYTGELFF
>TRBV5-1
CASSSGQGNYGYTF
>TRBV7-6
CASSSPLHEQFF
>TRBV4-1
CASSQEAGLGGNNEQFF
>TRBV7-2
CASSLVVSSDTQYF
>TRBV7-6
CASSLGVAQRQFF
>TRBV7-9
CASSRGGRFTQETQYF
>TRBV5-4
CASSTWTMSSYEQYF
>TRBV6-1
CASSPQSTMNTEAFF
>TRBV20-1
CSAPLLDTQYF
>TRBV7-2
CASSRGQTYEQYF
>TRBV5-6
CASSQTQETQYF
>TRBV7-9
CASSSRQDSPLHF